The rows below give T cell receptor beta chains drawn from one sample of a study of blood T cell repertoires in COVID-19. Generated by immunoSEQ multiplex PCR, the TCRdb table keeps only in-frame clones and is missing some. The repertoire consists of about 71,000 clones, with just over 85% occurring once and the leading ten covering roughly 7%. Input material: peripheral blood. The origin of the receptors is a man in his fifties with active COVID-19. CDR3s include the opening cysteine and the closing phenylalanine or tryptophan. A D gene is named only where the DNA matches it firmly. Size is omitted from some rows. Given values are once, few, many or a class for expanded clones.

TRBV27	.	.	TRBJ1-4	CASSSLRGTNEKLFF	TGTGCCAGCAGCTCCCTCCGGGGGACTAATGAAAAACTGTTTTTT
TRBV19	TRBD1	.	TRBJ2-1	CASRFGQGVYEQFF	TGTGCCAGTAGGTTTGGACAGGGGGTCTATGAGCAGTTCTTC
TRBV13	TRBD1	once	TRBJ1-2	CASSLGLIGRTGAGYTF	TGTGCCAGCAGCTTAGGTCTAATTGGTCGGACAGGGGCTGGCTACACCTTC
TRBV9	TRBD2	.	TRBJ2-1	CASSVALAGAVNEQFF	TGTGCCAGCAGCGTAGCATTAGCGGGAGCAGTAAATGAGCAGTTCTTC
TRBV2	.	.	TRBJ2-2	CASSPIAGGELFF	TGTGCCAGCAGTCCGATTGCGGGGGGGGAGCTGTTTTTT
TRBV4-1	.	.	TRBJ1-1	CASSPRQTRLNTEAFF	TGCGCCAGCAGCCCCCGACAGACGCGGTTGAACACTGAAGCTTTCTTT
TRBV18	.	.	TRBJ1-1	CASSTVGRNTEAFF	TGTGCCAGCTCAACCGTCGGGAGGAACACTGAAGCTTTCTTT
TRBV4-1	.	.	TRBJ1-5	CASSQDRGSYSNQPQHF	TGCGCCAGCAGCCAAGATAGGGGGAGTTATAGCAATCAGCCCCAGCATTTT
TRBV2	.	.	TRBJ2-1	CASSDLLTYNEQFF	TGTGCCAGCAGTGATCTTTTAACCTACAATGAGCAGTTCTTC
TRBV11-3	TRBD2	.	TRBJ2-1	CASSPSGRARGEQFF	TGTGCCAGCAGCCCTAGCGGGAGGGCCCGGGGTGAGCAGTTCTTC
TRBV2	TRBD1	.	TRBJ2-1	CASGRDRGLNEQFF	TGTGCCAGCGGCCGGGACAGGGGGCTAAATGAGCAGTTCTTC
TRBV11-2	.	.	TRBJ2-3	CASSFQRLTDTQYF	TGTGCCAGCAGCTTTCAGCGGCTCACAGATACGCAGTATTTT
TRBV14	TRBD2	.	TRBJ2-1	CASSQGGGLTFSSYNEQFF	TGTGCCAGCAGCCAAGGCGGGGGTCTAACTTTTAGCTCCTACAATGAGCAGTTCTTC
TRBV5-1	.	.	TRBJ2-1	CASSSSFSINNEQFF	TGCGCCAGCAGCTCTTCCTTCAGTATCAACAATGAGCAGTTCTTC
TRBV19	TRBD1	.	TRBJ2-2	CASSMQPPGGVSQPGELFF	TGTGCCAGTAGTATGCAGCCTCCAGGGGGCGTATCGCAACCCGGGGAGCTGTTTTTT
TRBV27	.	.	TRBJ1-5	CASSPGLGNQPQHF	TGTGCCAGCAGTCCAGGGTTGGGCAATCAGCCCCAGCATTTT
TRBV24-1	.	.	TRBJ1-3	CATSDVNGGNTIYF	TGTGCCACCAGTGACGTGAACGGGGGAAACACCATATATTTT
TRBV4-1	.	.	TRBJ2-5	CASSLGQLQETQYF	TGCGCCAGCAGCCTCGGACAGCTCCAAGAGACCCAGTACTTC
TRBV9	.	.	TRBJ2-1	CASSDDPGHYEQFF	TGTGCCAGCAGCGACGACCCGGGACACTATGAGCAGTTCTTC
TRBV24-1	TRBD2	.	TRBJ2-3	CATSDFASGTNTDTQYF	TGTGCCACCAGTGATTTCGCTAGCGGGACCAACACAGATACGCAGTATTTT
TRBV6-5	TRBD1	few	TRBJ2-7	CASSYGQGVIDEQYF	TGTGCCAGCAGTTACGGACAGGGGGTAATCGACGAGCAGTACTTC
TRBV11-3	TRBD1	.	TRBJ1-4	CASSSGGTGREKLFF	TGTGCCAGCTCAAGCGGCGGGACAGGTCGAGAAAAACTGTTTTTT
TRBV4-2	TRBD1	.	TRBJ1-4	CASSLDRGNEKLFF	TGTGCCAGCAGCCTGGACAGGGGAAATGAAAAACTGTTTTTT
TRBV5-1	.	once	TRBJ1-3	CASSLANQGSTGNTIYF	TGCGCCAGCAGCTTGGCTAACCAGGGGAGTACTGGAAACACCATATATTTT
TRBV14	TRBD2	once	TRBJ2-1	CASSQDPGLAGLNEQFF	TGTGCCAGCAGCCAAGACCCCGGACTAGCGGGGCTTAATGAGCAGTTCTTC
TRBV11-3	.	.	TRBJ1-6	CASSLVRGGRSPLHF	TGTGCCAGCAGCTTAGTACGGGGGGGTCGCTCACCCCTCCACTTT
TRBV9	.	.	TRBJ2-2	CASSVAAGLSNTGELFF	TGTGCCAGCAGCGTAGCTGCTGGGCTTTCCAACACCGGGGAGCTGTTTTTT